This TCR beta chain is drawn from a study of T cell responses to AZD1222 COVID-19 vaccine. The CDR3 contains 15 residues. Trimming left V 0 bases short and J 0 bases short, with 10 bases between. Germline V gene data show CDR1 as SGHDT and CDR2 as YYEEEE. Worth noting for this clone: Its antigen is undetermined.

The method was immunoSEQ multiplex PCR; TCRdb's version includes in-frame clones alone and lacks a portion of them. The profile shows some 71,000 clones, about four fifths of them singletons. General observations from the study: Spike-specific TCR repertoires showed rising breadth and depth after two AZD1222 doses.

This receptor was identified in an adult in good health. Sequencing was performed on peripheral blood, taken on day 0 of AZD1222 vaccination. The chain links TRBV5-6 to TRBJ2-7; D unresolved. The CDR3 spells CASSLETSVSYEQYF. In DNA form, the CDR3 reads TGTGCCAGCAGCTTGGAGACGTCCGTCTCCTACGAGCAGTACTTC.